A selection of T cell receptor beta chains follows, all from one sample in a study of identifying expanded T cells in peripheral blood. The assay was immunoSEQ multiplex PCR, and TCRdb's table has in-frame clones only and misses some. This table has around 100,000 clones, 80% to 90% appearing once. Sequencing input: blood. The receptors shown here come from a person aged 18 to 70 in good health. CDR3s include the opening cysteine and the closing phenylalanine or tryptophan. D genes are given only for firm matches. Where a row states a size, it is once, few, many or the class of an expanded clone; other rows omit it.

cdr3_length: 13; j_call: TRBJ1-2; v_call: TRBV19; d_call: -; clone_size: once; cdr3_aa: CAILDSPNYGYTF; cdr3_nt: TGTGCCATCCTAGACAGCCCTAACTATGGCTACACCTTC
cdr3_length: 12; j_call: TRBJ2-2; v_call: TRBV5-6; d_call: TRBD1; clone_size: -; cdr3_aa: CASRQGSGELFF; cdr3_nt: TGTGCCAGTCGACAGGGGTCCGGGGAGCTGTTTTTT
cdr3_length: 15; j_call: TRBJ1-2; v_call: TRBV7-2; d_call: -; clone_size: -; cdr3_aa: CASSQNFGSNYGYTF; cdr3_nt: TGTGCCAGCAGCCAAAACTTCGGTTCTAACTATGGCTACACCTTC
cdr3_length: 15; j_call: TRBJ2-3; v_call: TRBV11-1; d_call: TRBD2; clone_size: -; cdr3_aa: CASSFGTTRTDTQYF; cdr3_nt: TGTGCCAGCAGCTTCGGGACTACCCGCACAGATACGCAGTATTTT
cdr3_length: 16; j_call: TRBJ2-1; v_call: TRBV9; d_call: TRBD1; clone_size: -; cdr3_aa: CASSAPGTGGYHEQFF; cdr3_nt: TGTGCCAGCAGCGCCCCCGGGACAGGGGGCTATCATGAGCAGTTCTTC
cdr3_length: 13; j_call: TRBJ2-1; v_call: TRBV10-3; d_call: -; clone_size: -; cdr3_aa: CAISGGGLDEQFF; cdr3_nt: TGTGCCATCAGTGGGGGCGGCCTAGATGAGCAGTTCTTC
cdr3_length: 16; j_call: TRBJ1-6; v_call: TRBV5-5; d_call: -; clone_size: -; cdr3_aa: CASSSLAASGGSPLHF; cdr3_nt: TGTGCCAGCAGCAGTTTGGCGGCAAGTGGCGGTTCACCCCTCCACTTT
cdr3_length: 14; j_call: TRBJ1-4; v_call: TRBV5-1; d_call: -; clone_size: -; cdr3_aa: CASSFGTSGEKLFF; cdr3_nt: TGCGCCAGCAGCTTCGGGACATCTGGGGAAAAACTGTTTTTT
cdr3_length: 13; j_call: TRBJ1-1; v_call: TRBV25-1; d_call: -; clone_size: -; cdr3_aa: CASSPQGLTEAFF; cdr3_nt: TGTGCCAGCAGTCCCCAGGGGCTGACTGAAGCTTTCTTT
cdr3_length: 14; j_call: TRBJ1-2; v_call: TRBV6-1; d_call: -; clone_size: -; cdr3_aa: CASSEAGGLYGYTF; cdr3_nt: TGTGCCAGCAGTGAAGCGGGAGGTTTGTATGGCTACACCTTC
cdr3_length: 17; j_call: TRBJ1-2; v_call: TRBV11-2; d_call: TRBD1; clone_size: -; cdr3_aa: CASSLVTPGTGVAGYTF; cdr3_nt: TGTGCCAGCAGCTTAGTGACCCCCGGGACAGGGGTCGCTGGCTACACCTTC
cdr3_length: 14; j_call: TRBJ1-1; v_call: TRBV19; d_call: -; clone_size: -; cdr3_aa: CASSSGGQFSEAFF; cdr3_nt: TGTGCCAGTAGTTCGGGGGGCCAATTCTCTGAAGCTTTCTTT
cdr3_length: 17; j_call: TRBJ2-3; v_call: TRBV11-3; d_call: -; clone_size: -; cdr3_aa: CASSLDLTVDGTDTQYF; cdr3_nt: TGTGCCAGCAGCTTAGATCTAACAGTGGATGGTACAGATACGCAGTATTTT
cdr3_length: 16; j_call: TRBJ1-4; v_call: TRBV9; d_call: TRBD1; clone_size: -; cdr3_aa: CASSVATGGTGEKLFF; cdr3_nt: TGTGCCAGCAGCGTAGCTACAGGGGGCACAGGAGAAAAACTGTTTTTT
cdr3_length: 15; j_call: TRBJ1-2; v_call: TRBV5-1; d_call: -; clone_size: -; cdr3_aa: CASSLVRGKISDYTF; cdr3_nt: TGCGCCAGCAGCTTGGTTAGAGGGAAGATTTCGGACTACACCTTC
cdr3_length: 15; j_call: TRBJ2-7; v_call: TRBV18; d_call: TRBD2; clone_size: -; cdr3_aa: CASSPRSTSANEQYF; cdr3_nt: TGTGCCAGCTCACCCAGGTCGACTAGCGCGAACGAGCAGTACTTC
cdr3_length: 17; j_call: TRBJ2-3; v_call: TRBV9; d_call: -; clone_size: -; cdr3_aa: CASSEGLRGGGTDTQYF; cdr3_nt: TGTGCCAGCAGCGAGGGTTTAAGGGGGGGTGGCACAGATACGCAGTATTTT
cdr3_length: 14; j_call: TRBJ2-3; v_call: TRBV6-1; d_call: -; clone_size: -; cdr3_aa: CASSGGGGTDTQYF; cdr3_nt: TGTGCCAGCAGTGGAGGGGGTGGCACAGATACGCAGTATTTT
cdr3_length: 15; j_call: TRBJ1-1; v_call: TRBV18; d_call: -; clone_size: -; cdr3_aa: CASSPQEHGNTEAFF; cdr3_nt: TGTGCCAGCTCACCGCAAGAACATGGGAACACTGAAGCTTTCTTT
cdr3_length: 14; j_call: TRBJ1-2; v_call: TRBV2; d_call: -; clone_size: once; cdr3_aa: CASSLLQGPGGYTF; cdr3_nt: TGTGCCAGCAGTTTACTACAGGGACCTGGGGGCTACACCTTC
cdr3_length: 15; j_call: TRBJ2-2; v_call: TRBV5-4; d_call: -; clone_size: -; cdr3_aa: CASRATSQGTGELFF; cdr3_nt: TGTGCCAGCAGGGCTACTAGCCAGGGGACCGGGGAGCTGTTTTTT
cdr3_length: 15; j_call: TRBJ2-1; v_call: TRBV27; d_call: -; clone_size: once; cdr3_aa: CASSSHQQYYNEQFF; cdr3_nt: TGTGCCAGCAGTTCCCACCAGCAATACTACAATGAGCAGTTCTTC